The rows below give T cell receptor beta chains drawn from one sample of a study of blood T cell repertoires in COVID-19. Here immunoSEQ multiplex PCR was the method, and the copy in TCRdb shows in-frame clones only, minus some. This sample has over 120,000 clones, with about 87% found just once. The specimen sequenced was peripheral blood. The receptors originated from a woman aged 50 to 65 with acute or convalescent COVID-19. The CDR3 runs from the conserved cysteine through the conserved F or W. The order of the fields is J gene, V gene, CDR3 protein.

j_gene: TRBJ1-1
v_gene: TRBV3-1/TRBV3-2
CDR3aa: CASSQEGPRGPEAFF

j_gene: TRBJ2-2
v_gene: TRBV6-5
CDR3aa: CASSLGGGTGELFF

j_gene: TRBJ1-6
v_gene: TRBV18
CDR3aa: CASSPGADRKNSPLHF

j_gene: TRBJ2-7
v_gene: TRBV2
CDR3aa: CASTQQGYEQYF

j_gene: TRBJ2-1
v_gene: TRBV19
CDR3aa: CASKPSGRAENEQFF

j_gene: TRBJ1-5
v_gene: TRBV2
CDR3aa: CASRGQPNQPQHF

j_gene: TRBJ2-1
v_gene: TRBV5-1
CDR3aa: CASSMSGTSGSRYNEQFF

j_gene: TRBJ2-5
v_gene: TRBV15
CDR3aa: CATSYLAGGSLETQYF

j_gene: TRBJ1-5
v_gene: TRBV3-1/TRBV3-2
CDR3aa: CASSHTGGGSNQPQHF

j_gene: TRBJ2-1
v_gene: TRBV2
CDR3aa: CASRRGTGSGNEQFF

j_gene: TRBJ2-1
v_gene: TRBV11-1
CDR3aa: CASSLDAGSSYNEQFF

j_gene: TRBJ2-7
v_gene: TRBV5-6
CDR3aa: CASSHMTIDYEQYF

j_gene: TRBJ1-2
v_gene: TRBV4-1
CDR3aa: CASSQSERRGYTF

j_gene: TRBJ1-5
v_gene: TRBV2
CDR3aa: CASSDFGQGGQPQHF

j_gene: TRBJ2-3
v_gene: TRBV7-2
CDR3aa: CASSAGTSRRTDTQYF

j_gene: TRBJ1-2
v_gene: TRBV6-5
CDR3aa: CASSSGLAVGYTF

j_gene: TRBJ2-2
v_gene: TRBV19
CDR3aa: CASKEGAGNTGELFF

j_gene: TRBJ2-7
v_gene: TRBV6-5
CDR3aa: CASAGAFLGEQYF

j_gene: TRBJ1-4
v_gene: TRBV18
CDR3aa: CASSPPEGVANEKLFF

j_gene: TRBJ2-5
v_gene: TRBV10-3
CDR3aa: CAIAPGLARETQYF

j_gene: TRBJ2-5
v_gene: TRBV20-1
CDR3aa: CSASPTGLGETQYF

j_gene: TRBJ1-5
v_gene: TRBV18
CDR3aa: CASSPGIQGSNQPQHF

j_gene: TRBJ1-3
v_gene: TRBV5-1
CDR3aa: CASSGGYSTGNTIYF

j_gene: TRBJ1-2
v_gene: TRBV2
CDR3aa: CASSVSYGYTF

j_gene: TRBJ1-4
v_gene: TRBV6-5
CDR3aa: CASRVDQGANEKLFF

j_gene: TRBJ1-2
v_gene: TRBV20-1
CDR3aa: CSASGQGVDGYTF

j_gene: TRBJ1-1
v_gene: TRBV19
CDR3aa: CASSIDLGPIAFF

j_gene: TRBJ1-3
v_gene: TRBV7-6
CDR3aa: CASSLVDRDIGNTIYF

j_gene: TRBJ1-2
v_gene: TRBV5-6
CDR3aa: CASSHPNRGLDGYTF

j_gene: TRBJ2-7
v_gene: TRBV19
CDR3aa: CASSTGTGLYEQYF

j_gene: TRBJ1-5
v_gene: TRBV4-1
CDR3aa: CASSQDRVEGYQPQHF

j_gene: TRBJ1-5
v_gene: TRBV2
CDR3aa: CASSAGASNQPQHF

j_gene: TRBJ2-1
v_gene: TRBV4-1
CDR3aa: CASSQDILGLRVNEQFF

j_gene: TRBJ2-3
v_gene: TRBV10-1
CDR3aa: CASRGQGTDTQYF

j_gene: TRBJ2-1
v_gene: TRBV20-1
CDR3aa: CSASSPTSGGAYNEQFF

j_gene: TRBJ1-5
v_gene: TRBV3-1/TRBV3-2
CDR3aa: CASSHDKNQPQHF

j_gene: TRBJ2-7
v_gene: TRBV7-9
CDR3aa: CASSSIQGTYEQYF

j_gene: TRBJ2-1
v_gene: TRBV13
CDR3aa: CASSFPNQGNEQFF

j_gene: TRBJ1-5
v_gene: TRBV4-1
CDR3aa: CASSQDQTRDNNQPQHF

j_gene: TRBJ2-2
v_gene: TRBV11-1
CDR3aa: CASSPITGELFF

j_gene: TRBJ2-7
v_gene: TRBV11-2
CDR3aa: CASRATSQYEQYF

j_gene: TRBJ1-2
v_gene: TRBV6-5
CDR3aa: CASSSAQGNYGYTF

j_gene: TRBJ1-5
v_gene: TRBV14
CDR3aa: CASSQGAGQPQHF

j_gene: TRBJ2-1
v_gene: TRBV30
CDR3aa: CAWRGGAGQGVPYNEQFF

j_gene: TRBJ1-5
v_gene: TRBV21-1
CDR3aa: CASSKVHRLGGQPQHF

j_gene: TRBJ2-1
v_gene: TRBV3-1/TRBV3-2
CDR3aa: CASSQGLVVYNEQFF

j_gene: TRBJ1-2
v_gene: TRBV14
CDR3aa: CASSQGVGRAYGYTF

j_gene: TRBJ1-1
v_gene: TRBV28
CDR3aa: CASSRTSGTEAFF

j_gene: TRBJ2-1
v_gene: TRBV5-1
CDR3aa: CASSLARANEQFF

j_gene: TRBJ1-6
v_gene: TRBV3-1/TRBV3-2
CDR3aa: CASSQDPGFNSPLHF

j_gene: TRBJ1-2
v_gene: TRBV5-6
CDR3aa: CASSLGPGGSYGYTF

j_gene: TRBJ2-7
v_gene: TRBV7-8
CDR3aa: CASSRTGSAYEQYF

j_gene: TRBJ1-5
v_gene: TRBV20-1
CDR3aa: CSASAGNSNQPQHF

j_gene: TRBJ2-3
v_gene: TRBV7-3
CDR3aa: CASSPKGSGSPDTQYF